This TCR beta chain stems from a study of shared clonotypes between healthy human individuals. Study details: Donors were two women and three men aged 18 to 49.

CDR3 length: 13 residues. Germline values: CDR1 SNHLY, CDR2 FYNNEI. As concerns this clone: Germline and junction disagree at one end, which may indicate a read error.

Only in-frame clones appear in the TCRdb table, and some are missing; sequencing was by immunoSEQ multiplex PCR. Seen here are around 600,000 clones, 97% observed once, and the top ten hold roughly 0.05%. The receptor was isolated from a woman aged 25 to 39 in good health. The sample was naive CD4+ T cells sorted from blood. Sample subset: CD45RA+ positively selected. The V and J genes are TRBV2 and TRBJ2-2; the D gene is possibly TRBD1 (6 bases). The CDR3 DNA sequence: TGTGCCAGCACTGAACAGGGCACCGGGGAGCTGTTTTTT. Its protein product is CASTEQGTGELFF.